A single sample is the source of the 27 T cell receptor beta chains below, sequenced in a study of cytomegalovirus exposure and HLA in healthy donors. 60 Vbeta and 13 Jbeta primers were used in PCR. Profiling relied on immunoSEQ multiplex PCR, and the TCRdb table lists in-frame clones only, not all of them. Of 100,000 or so clones listed, about 72% are singletons. The sample was PBMCs. These receptors were obtained from a man aged 25-45 years in good health and CMV-seronegative.

This clone occurred a few times. This sequence joins TRBV30 and TRBJ1-2; 9 nucleotides align to TRBD1. Germline V gene lookup returns CDR1 GTSNPN and CDR2 SVGIG (reference sequence). The junction had 5 bases not matched to a gene; V was cut back by 5 bases and J by 1 base. CDR3 size: 14 residues. The CDR3 protein is CAWAGTGINYGYTF. CDR3 nucleotides: TGTGCCTGGGCCGGGACAGGGATTAACTATGGCTACACCTTC.

V and J are TRBV28 and TRBJ2-7, with a weak D call TRBD2 (6 bases). The CDR3 has 13 amino acids. The V gene's germline CDR1 is MDHEN and CDR2 SYDVKM. V was cut by 11 bases and J by 0 bases, with 14 bases left in between. DNA for the CDR3: TGTGCCGCGAAAGGAGGGATCTCCTACGAGCAGTACTTC. This sequence encodes CAAKGGISYEQYF. The whole variable domain, filled in from reference TRBV28 and TRBJ2-7, reads DVKVTQSSRYLVKRTGEKVFLECVQDMDHENMFWYRQDPGLGLRLIYFSYDVKMKEKGDIPEGYSVSREKKERFSLILESASTNQTSMYLCAAKGGISYEQYFGPGTRLTVT.

The chain combines TRBV6-5 with TRBJ1-1, with TRBD1 matching 12 bases. Trimming took 6 bases from V and 8 from J; bases not matched to a gene: 4. The CDR3 loop spans 13 amino acids. Germline CDR1 and CDR2: MNHEY and SVGAGI. CDR3 DNA: TGTGCCAGCAGAACTGGGACAGGGGGCGAAGCTTTCTTT. Its protein is CASRTGTGGEAFF.

This clone was seen a handful of times. The V call is TRBV28, the J call TRBJ2-6; 7 bases fit TRBD1. Per the germline V gene, CDR1 is MDHEN and CDR2 is SYDVKM. This CDR3 has 15 amino acids. V shed 4 bases, J shed 14 bases, and the junction held 14 bases outside the gene matches. The CDR3 sequence is CASSSSHLGQAILTF. CDR3 DNA sequence: TGTGCCAGCAGTTCCTCCCACCTAGGACAGGCCATCCTGACTTTC. The variable domain in full, with the rest retrieved from reference TRBV28 and TRBJ2-6, is DVKVTQSSRYLVKRTGEKVFLECVQDMDHENMFWYRQDPGLGLRLIYFSYDVKMKEKGDIPEGYSVSREKKERFSLILESASTNQTSMYLCASSSSHLGQAILTFGAGSRLTVL.

The V and J genes are TRBV19 and TRBJ2-7; the D is unclear. V was clipped by 6 bases and J by 3 bases, with 15 bases between them. CDR3 length: 14 residues. The germline V gene has CDR1 LNHDA and CDR2 SQIVND (reference sequence). The CDR3 region is CASSPPTGGYEQYF. The CDR3, as DNA: TGTGCCAGTAGCCCTCCAACTGGTGGCTACGAGCAGTACTTC.

This sequence joins TRBV18 and TRBJ2-5; D unclear. Germline V CDR1 and CDR2: KGHSH, LQKENI. The V end was cut by 3 bases, the J end by 3 bases, with 5 bases between. CDR3 length: 12 residues. CDR3 loop: CASSPREETQYF. CDR3 DNA sequence: TGTGCCAGCTCACCTCGTGAAGAGACCCAGTACTTC.

This sequence joins TRBV27 and TRBJ2-3, with D perhaps TRBD1 (5 bases). This CDR3 comprises 17 residues. Germline V gene data show CDR1 as MNHEY and CDR2 as SMNVEV (reference sequence). Trimming shortened V by 1 base and J by 3 bases, and 17 bases separated the two germline ends. CDR3 sequence (DNA): TGTGCCAGCAGTTTATACACAGCAGGAAAGGGGACAGATACGCAGTATTTT. Protein product: CASSLYTAGKGTDTQYF.

J is TRBJ1-1 and V is TRBV12-5; D gene ambiguous. This CDR3 spans 12 amino acids. CDR1 and CDR2 (germline): LGHNT, FRNRAP. The V end was cut by 6 bases, the J end by 6 bases, with 11 bases between. The CDR3 spells CASGSLTPEAFF. The CDR3 DNA reads TGTGCTAGTGGATCGCTAACCCCTGAAGCTTTCTTT.

Concerning this clone itself: Other DNA sequences within the sample encode an identical CDR3. DNA of the CDR3: TGTGCCAGCAGTTCATACACTGAAGCTTTCTTT. This translates into CASSSYTEAFF. The rearrangement links TRBV27 to TRBJ1-1; no clear D gene. There are 11 residues in the CDR3. Germline assignment: CDR1 MNHEY and CDR2 SMNVEV (reference sequence). V was trimmed by 4 bases and J by 3 bases, leaving 3 bases between them.

This clone was seen once. The chain has TRBV5-4 and TRBJ1-2; 9 bases match TRBD1. From germline, CDR1 is SGHNT and CDR2 YYREEE (reference sequence). This CDR3 is built from 15 residues. Trimming took 4 bases from V and 6 from J; bases not matched to a gene: 10. The CDR3 spells CASSGPGQGVDGYTF. The CDR3 DNA is TGTGCCAGCAGCGGACCGGGACAGGGTGTTGATGGCTACACCTTC.

The chain recombines TRBV27 with TRBJ1-1; no reliable D call. The V and J ends lost 3 bases and 1 base respectively, with 9 bases between them. Germline V CDR1 and CDR2: MNHEY, SMNVEV (reference sequence). The CDR3 has 14 residues. The CDR3 loop is CASSFLRQNTEAFF. The CDR3 DNA reads TGTGCCAGCAGTTTTCTCCGACAGAACACTGAAGCTTTCTTT.

This clone was picked up a small number of times. The rearrangement uses TRBV9 and TRBJ2-5; D possibly corresponds to TRBD1 (6 bases). TRBJ2-7 explains the end of the DNA better; the J call may be wrong. Germline CDR1 SGDLS, CDR2 YYNGEE. The CDR3 has 15 amino acids. In nucleotides, the CDR3 is TGTGCCAGCAGCGTAGAACAGGGTGGTTCCTACGAGCAGTACTTC. This encodes CASSVEQGGSYEQYF.

CDR3 sequence (DNA): TGTGCCTGGAGTACTTTAGCGGGGGGGCGAGAGACCCAGTACTTC. The encoded protein is CAWSTLAGGRETQYF. V usage is TRBV30 and J usage is TRBJ2-5, with 11 bases fitting TRBD2. Losses at the gene ends were 2 bases for V and 4 bases for J; bases not matched to a gene: 6. The CDR3 is 15 residues long. Germline CDR1 and CDR2: GTSNPN and SVGIG (reference sequence).

This clone was detected a few times. This chain links TRBV6-1 with TRBJ2-7; 13 bases fit TRBD2. The length of the CDR3 is 15 residues. After removal of 6 bases from V and 4 bases from J, the junction contained 6 bases not matched to a gene. Germline V CDR1 and CDR2: MNHNS, SASEGT. CDR3 protein: CASSARTSGSYEQYF. The CDR3 nucleotides read TGTGCCAGCAGCGCCAGGACTAGCGGGAGTTACGAGCAGTACTTC.

V usage is TRBV9 and J usage is TRBJ2-2; 7 bases agree with TRBD2. This CDR3 comprises 16 residues. V trimming: 1 base; J trimming: 6 bases; junction bases outside the gene matches: 9. Germline V CDR1 and CDR2: SGDLS, YYNGEE. The CDR3 region is CASSVFVLTSPGELFF. The CDR3 nucleotides are TGTGCCAGCAGCGTATTCGTCCTGACTAGCCCCGGGGAGCTGTTTTTT.

V gene TRBV12-5 combines with J gene TRBJ2-1, with D possibly being TRBD2 (5 bases). Trimming pared 1 base from V and 9 bases from J, leaving 7 bases between. Germline V gene data show CDR1 as LGHNT and CDR2 as FRNRAP. CDR3 length: 12 amino acids. CDR3 in amino acids: CASGLDGGEQFF. In DNA form, the CDR3 reads TGTGCTAGTGGTTTGGACGGAGGTGAGCAGTTCTTC.

The gene calls are TRBV7-9 and TRBJ2-7, with TRBD1 matching 9 bases. This CDR3 has 15 amino acids. Unmatched junction bases numbered 11, after V lost 5 bases and J lost 6 bases. Germline V CDR1 and CDR2: SEHNR, FQNEAQ (reference sequence). CDR3 bases: TGTGCCAGCAGCACCGGACAGGGGAGTGGAAGCGAGCAGTACTTC. Its protein product is CASSTGQGSGSEQYF.

This sequence joins TRBV6-5 and TRBJ1-1; 7 positions match TRBD1. The CDR3 totals 14 residues. Germline V gene sequence: CDR1 MNHEY, CDR2 SVGAGI. V was clipped by 5 bases and J by 4 bases; unmatched bases: 7. The DNA of the CDR3 is TGTGCCAGCAGTATCCTTACAGGGGCCACTGAAGCTTTCTTT. Amino acids: CASSILTGATEAFF.

The chain employs TRBV27 and TRBJ1-5; D perhaps matches TRBD1 (6 bases). From germline, CDR1 is MNHEY and CDR2 SMNVEV (reference sequence). Trimming shortened V by 1 base and J by 0 bases, and 16 bases separated the two germline ends. The CDR3 runs to 18 residues. CDR3 DNA sequence: TGTGCCAGCAGTTTATTATCTTCAGGGGATCATAGCAATCAGCCCCAGCATTTT. Translated, it gives CASSLLSSGDHSNQPQHF.

The chain is built from TRBV7-9 and TRBJ1-4; TRBD1 might be the D (6 bases). The CDR3 runs 14 residues. The V gene lost 2 bases and the J gene lost 5 bases, with 9 bases spanning the gap. Germline V gene lookup returns CDR1 SEHNR and CDR2 FQNEAQ (reference sequence). CDR3: CASSLTRGNEKLFF. CDR3 DNA: TGTGCCAGCAGCTTAACCAGGGGAAATGAAAAACTGTTTTTT.

The chain's CDR3 is CASSLGQGNTEAFF. CDR3 bases: TGTGCCAGCAGCTTAGGACAGGGGAACACTGAAGCTTTCTTT. The chain carries TRBV11-3 and TRBJ1-1, with 7 bases identical to TRBD1. The V and J ends lost 1 base and 1 base, in that order; junction bases with no gene match: 0. The length of the CDR3 is 14 residues. Germline assignment: CDR1 SGHNT and CDR2 YENEEA.

The chain recombines TRBV11-3 with TRBJ1-1; 8 positions match TRBD1. V was clipped by 5 bases and J by 5 bases; unmatched bases: 4. The germline V gene encodes CDR1 SGHNT and CDR2 YENEEA. This CDR3 comprises 13 residues. In DNA, the CDR3 is TGTGCCAGCAGCGCTACAGGGGGAACTGAAGCTTTCTTT. Residues: CASSATGGTEAFF. The full variable domain, with the rest looked up from reference TRBV11-3 and TRBJ1-1, is EAGVVQSPRYKIIEKKQPVAFWCNPISGHNTLYWYLQNLGQGPELLIRYENEEAVDDSQLPKDRFSAERLKGVDSTLKIQPAELGDSAVYLCASSATGGTEAFFGQGTRLTVV.

V and J are TRBV6-5 and TRBJ2-1, with D possibly being TRBD1 (6 bases). In germline, CDR1 is MNHEY, CDR2 SVGAGI. Trimming pared 6 bases from V and 3 bases from J, leaving 15 bases between. CDR3 size: 15 residues. CDR3 nucleotide sequence: TGTGCCAGCAGCCTTTCCCTGGACAGCTACAATGAGCAGTTCTTC. The encoded protein is CASSLSLDSYNEQFF.

This clone was detected a few times. This sequence joins TRBV7-9 and TRBJ1-2; D call uncertain. Trimming shortened V by 4 bases and J by 1 base, and 10 bases separated the two germline ends. This CDR3 has 14 residues. Germline CDR1 and CDR2: SEHNR and FQNEAQ (reference sequence). The CDR3 is CASSSSTGNYGYTF. As DNA, the CDR3 is TGTGCCAGCAGCTCGTCGACGGGTAACTATGGCTACACCTTC.

The chain carries TRBV6-5 and TRBJ1-2; tentatively, D is TRBD1 (6 bases). Germline V gene data show CDR1 as MNHEY and CDR2 as SVGAGI. This CDR3 has 15 residues. Between the trimmed V and J ends, which lost 0 bases and 1 base, there was a span of 9 bases. As DNA, the CDR3 is TGTGCCAGCAGTTACTCTTTCAGGGGTAACTATGGCTACACCTTC. Translation gives CASSYSFRGNYGYTF.

The chain has TRBV30 and TRBJ1-1; 8 positions match TRBD1. In germline, CDR1 is GTSNPN, CDR2 SVGIG (reference sequence). CDR3 length equals 15 residues. V lost 5 bases to trimming and J lost 0 bases; unmatched junction nucleotides: 8. In DNA, the CDR3 is TGTGCCTGGGGAACCGGGACAGGCATGAACACTGAAGCTTTCTTT. Amino acids: CAWGTGTGMNTEAFF.

This clone has a handful of counts. The rearrangement joins TRBV5-1 to TRBJ1-1; TRBD1 matches 10 bases. Per the germline V gene, CDR1 is SGHRS and CDR2 is YFSETQ. There are 16 residues in the CDR3. Losses at the gene ends were 6 bases for V and 2 bases for J; bases not matched to a gene: 10. CDR3 region: CASKAGTGDYNTEAFF. The CDR3 DNA reads as TGCGCCAGCAAGGCCGGGACAGGGGACTATAACACTGAAGCTTTCTTT.